One and the same sample provided the 4 T cell receptor beta chains below, sequenced in a study of T cell responses to AZD1222 COVID-19 vaccine. Data came from immunoSEQ multiplex PCR; TCRdb stores just in-frame clones and leaves some out. The sample lists about 120,000 clones, approximately 85% occurring once. The input for sequencing was peripheral blood, taken on day 0 of AZD1222 vaccination. The receptor source for this set is an adult in good health.

The chain is built from TRBV3-1 (or the pseudogene TRBV3-2) and TRBJ1-2; TRBD1 aligns across 7 bases. CDR1 and CDR2 from the germline V gene are LGHDT and YNNKEL (reference sequence). This CDR3 is 15 amino acids long. V shed 3 bases, J shed 4 bases, and the junction held 8 bases outside the gene matches. CDR3: CASSHGDSGFYGYTF. The CDR3 DNA sequence: TGTGCCAGCAGCCATGGGGACAGCGGATTCTATGGCTACACCTTC.

The chain uses TRBV7-2 and TRBJ2-1, with TRBD2 matching 8 bases. V was clipped by 6 bases and J by 7 bases; unmatched bases: 11. Germline V gene data show CDR1 as SGHTA and CDR2 as FQGNSA. The CDR3 runs 15 residues. The CDR3 loop is CASRESGGRMNEQFF. In nucleotides, the CDR3 is TGTGCCAGCAGAGAGAGCGGGGGTCGAATGAATGAGCAGTTCTTC.

This clone was recorded only once. V usage is TRBV3-1 (or the pseudogene TRBV3-2) and J usage is TRBJ2-3; 7 bases are a match to TRBD1. Germline values: CDR1 LGHDT, CDR2 YNNKEL (reference sequence). The CDR3 consists of 16 residues. V was pared by 4 bases and J by 3 bases, with 10 bases of the junction left unmatched. The CDR3 DNA reads as TGTGCCAGCAGCCCCCTGACAGGGAGCCGAACAGATACGCAGTATTTT. It codes for CASSPLTGSRTDTQYF.

The rearrangement uses TRBV19 and TRBJ2-7; TRBD1 agrees at 8 bases. J was trimmed by 6 bases and V by 0 bases; bases with no gene match: 22. CDR1 and CDR2 (germline): LNHDA, SQIVND (reference sequence). The length of the CDR3 is 20 residues. This CDR3 reads CASSIEGARGLSSIYREQYF. CDR3 coding DNA: TGTGCCAGTAGTATAGAAGGCGCCAGGGGGCTCTCATCCATATACCGCGAGCAGTACTTC.